The T cell receptor beta chain described here comes from a study of T cell responses to AZD1222 COVID-19 vaccine. Study-level points and caveats: Baseline seropositives among AZD1222 recipients totaled only 6 or 7. Donors skewed white British and female; clonal diversity was possibly underestimated. Spike-specific TCRs gained breadth and depth after people received two AZD1222 doses.

Here immunoSEQ multiplex PCR was the method, and the copy in TCRdb shows in-frame clones only, minus some. This sample carries 130,000 to 150,000 clones, 88% of them seen once, and the ten largest clones take about 15%. The CDR3 has 17 amino acids. Trimming removed 1 base from V and 1 base from J, with 14 bases in between. Germline assignment: CDR1 KGHSH and CDR2 LQKENI. Regarding this clone: Its antigen is currently unknown.

This clonotype was obtained from an adult in good health. Sample: peripheral blood, taken on day 0 of AZD1222 vaccination. The chain carries TRBV18 and TRBJ1-5; a possible D gene is TRBD1 (5 bases). In DNA form, the CDR3 reads TGTGCCAGCTCACCACGCGGGGCAAGAGAGAGCAATCAGCCCCAGCATTTT. It is translated as CASSPRGARESNQPQHF.